This is a list of T cell receptor beta chains from one sample in a study of long-term antiretroviral therapy in people with HIV. The method was immunoSEQ multiplex PCR; TCRdb's version includes in-frame clones alone and lacks a portion of them. The sample lists about 38,000 clones, 75% to 90% seen once, with around 5% in the top ten. The starting material was unsorted PBMCs, obtained 1.5 years after starting antiretroviral therapy. The receptors shown here come from a man between 18 and 35 years old with HIV. Both conserved end residues are part of each CDR3. D genes are given only for firm matches. Rows may omit the clone size; those that give it use once, few, many or a size class.

>TRBV4-2|NA|NA|TRBJ2-7
CASSHLWPTSYEQYF
TGTGCCAGCAGCCACCTGTGGCCGACTAGCTACGAGCAGTACTTC
>TRBV7-9|NA|NA|TRBJ2-1
CASSNQGLSEQFF
TGTGCCAGCAGCAACCAGGGATTGAGTGAGCAGTTCTTC
>TRBV6-5|NA|NA|TRBJ2-2
CASSPPPGVTGELFF
TGTGCCAGCAGTCCCCCTCCGGGCGTTACCGGGGAGCTGTTTTTT
>TRBV9|NA|NA|TRBJ2-1
CASSVTRGSYNEQFF
TGTGCCAGCAGCGTCACTAGGGGCTCCTACAATGAGCAGTTCTTC
>TRBV19|NA|NA|TRBJ1-1
CASSTGVNTEAFF
TGTGCCAGTAGTACAGGGGTAAACACTGAAGCTTTCTTT
>TRBV10-3|NA|few|TRBJ1-5
CAIRQGEGNQPQHF
TGTGCCATCAGGCAGGGAGAGGGGAATCAGCCCCAGCATTTT
>TRBV15|TRBD2|NA|TRBJ2-3
CATSRDAGGPDTQYF
TGTGCCACCAGCAGAGATGCGGGAGGGCCAGATACGCAGTATTTT
>TRBV4-3|TRBD2|once|TRBJ2-7
CASSQDRTSGRLNYEQYF
TGCGCCAGCAGCCAAGATAGGACTAGCGGGAGGCTTAACTACGAGCAGTACTTC
>TRBV5-1|NA|NA|TRBJ2-7
CASSLGLGGAYEQYF
TGCGCCAGCAGCTTGGGTTTAGGGGGTGCCTACGAGCAGTACTTC
>TRBV2|NA|NA|TRBJ1-4
CASSVREANEKLFF
TGTGCCAGCAGCGTAAGGGAGGCGAATGAAAAACTGTTTTTT
>TRBV10-3|NA|NA|TRBJ2-7
CAISESSYEQYF
TGTGCCATCAGTGAGTCAAGCTACGAGCAGTACTTC
>TRBV27|TRBD1|NA|TRBJ2-7
CASRPGQASGEQYF
TGTGCCAGCAGACCGGGACAGGCCTCCGGCGAGCAGTACTTC
>TRBV18|TRBD1|NA|TRBJ2-7
CASSRGQGASEQYF
TGTGCCAGCTCACGCGGACAGGGGGCGAGCGAGCAGTACTTC
>TRBV11-2|TRBD1|NA|TRBJ1-4
CASSTHRGGEKLFF
TGTGCCAGCAGCACCCACAGGGGTGGTGAAAAACTGTTTTTT
>TRBV30|NA|NA|TRBJ2-5
CAWSVRTQETQYF
TGTGCCTGGAGTGTACGAACACAAGAGACCCAGTACTTC
>TRBV11-3|NA|NA|TRBJ2-3
CASSTRDDTQYF
TGTGCCAGCAGCACGAGAGACGATACGCAGTATTTT
>TRBV27|TRBD1|NA|TRBJ2-7
CASSFSGGYEQYF
TGTGCCAGCAGTTTTTCAGGGGGCTACGAGCAGTACTTC
>TRBV4-3|NA|NA|TRBJ2-5
CASSQDVGREPNF
TGCGCCAGCAGCCAAGATGTGGGCCGGGAGCCGAACTTC
>TRBV28|NA|NA|TRBJ2-7
CASRGARTTYEQYF
TGTGCCAGCAGGGGGGCCAGAACCACCTACGAGCAGTACTTC
>TRBV18|NA|once|TRBJ2-3
CASSPSRASTDTQYF
TGTGCCAGCTCACCATCCCGCGCCAGCACAGATACGCAGTATTTT
>TRBV9|TRBD2|NA|TRBJ2-1
CASSVAPAGGYNEQFF
TGTGCCAGCAGCGTAGCCCCAGCGGGAGGCTACAATGAGCAGTTCTTC
>TRBV27|NA|NA|TRBJ2-1
CASSFPYRGEQFF
TGTGCCAGCAGTTTCCCCTACCGGGGGGAGCAGTTCTTC
>TRBV18|NA|NA|TRBJ2-2
CASSPGNTNTGELFF
TGTGCCAGCTCACCGGGGAACACGAACACCGGGGAGCTGTTTTTT
>TRBV5-1|NA|NA|TRBJ2-3
CASSFGSYSTDTQYF
TGCGCCAGCAGCTTCGGGAGTTATAGCACAGATACGCAGTATTTT
>TRBV5-1|TRBD1|NA|TRBJ1-4
CASSFGRGQDEKLFF
TGCGCCAGCAGCTTCGGCAGGGGGCAAGATGAAAAACTGTTTTTT
>TRBV28|NA|NA|TRBJ1-4
CASNEIGGNEKLFF
TGTGCCAGCAACGAGATCGGAGGGAATGAAAAACTGTTTTTT
>TRBV18|TRBD1|NA|TRBJ2-7
CASSPWGTGGKYEQYF
TGTGCCAGCTCACCCTGGGGGACAGGGGGCAAATACGAGCAGTACTTC
>TRBV6-5|NA|NA|TRBJ1-1
CASSYFMGTVNTEAFF
TGTGCCAGCAGTTACTTCATGGGAACAGTGAACACTGAAGCTTTCTTT
>TRBV18|NA|NA|TRBJ2-3
CASSPPSKGIPDTQYF
TGTGCCAGCTCACCACCCTCTAAAGGGATTCCAGATACGCAGTATTTT
>TRBV6-5|NA|NA|TRBJ2-7
CASGGDGYEQYF
TGTGCCTCTGGTGGGGATGGGTACGAGCAGTACTTC
>TRBV7-9|NA|few|TRBJ2-7
CASSLDSGYEQYF
TGTGCCAGCAGCTTAGATTCGGGCTACGAGCAGTACTTC
>TRBV27|TRBD2|NA|TRBJ2-7
CASSSGLAGYEQYF
TGTGCCAGCAGTTCCGGACTAGCGGGGTACGAGCAGTACTTC
>TRBV13|NA|few|TRBJ1-1
CASSGDTEPEAFF
TGTGCCAGCAGCGGCGACACGGAACCTGAAGCTTTCTTT
>TRBV11-2|NA|few|TRBJ2-7
CASSPTRHEQYF
TGTGCCAGCAGCCCGACACGACACGAGCAGTACTTC
>TRBV5-1|NA|NA|TRBJ1-3
CASSSGQGNTIYF
TGCGCCAGCAGCTCCGGACAGGGAAACACCATATATTTT
>TRBV7-9|NA|NA|TRBJ1-1
CASSYSTVNTEAFF
TGTGCCAGCAGCTACTCGACGGTGAACACTGAAGCTTTCTTT
>TRBV6-1|NA|NA|TRBJ2-1
CASSELRDEQFF
TGTGCCAGCAGTGAACTCAGGGATGAGCAGTTCTTC
>TRBV27|NA|NA|TRBJ1-5
CASSLFTRGKNNQPQHF
TGTGCCAGCAGTTTATTTACTAGGGGGAAGAACAATCAGCCCCAGCATTTT
>TRBV10-2|NA|NA|TRBJ1-4
CASSPSGTSLEKLFF
TGCGCCAGCAGTCCCAGCGGTACTTCGCTCGAAAAACTGTTTTTT
>TRBV15|NA|few|TRBJ2-2
CATSRDGVTGELFF
TGTGCCACCAGCAGAGATGGGGTGACCGGGGAGCTGTTTTTT